The sequence of this T cell receptor (beta chain) was determined in a study of chemoradiotherapy in HPV16-positive cancers. This clone is deemed large. Other DNA sequences from this sample encode an identical CDR3 as well. The repertoire was sequenced with immunoSEQ multiplex PCR; TCRdb's copy has only in-frame clones and lacks some. Of under 2,500 clones listed, over 70% are singletons. This CDR3 is 15 amino acids long. Per the germline V gene, CDR1 is SGDLS and CDR2 is YYNGEE. V shed 0 bases and J shed 5 bases, with 11 bases lying between them. J is TRBJ2-2 and V is TRBV9; D uncertain. This material was acquired from a patient who underwent chemoradiotherapy. This receptor was obtained from a human donor with HPV-associated anogenital cancer. CDR3 nucleotide sequence: TGTGCCAGCAGCGTAGAGGACCAAACGACCGGGGAGCTGTTTTTT. It yields the protein CASSVEDQTTGELFF.